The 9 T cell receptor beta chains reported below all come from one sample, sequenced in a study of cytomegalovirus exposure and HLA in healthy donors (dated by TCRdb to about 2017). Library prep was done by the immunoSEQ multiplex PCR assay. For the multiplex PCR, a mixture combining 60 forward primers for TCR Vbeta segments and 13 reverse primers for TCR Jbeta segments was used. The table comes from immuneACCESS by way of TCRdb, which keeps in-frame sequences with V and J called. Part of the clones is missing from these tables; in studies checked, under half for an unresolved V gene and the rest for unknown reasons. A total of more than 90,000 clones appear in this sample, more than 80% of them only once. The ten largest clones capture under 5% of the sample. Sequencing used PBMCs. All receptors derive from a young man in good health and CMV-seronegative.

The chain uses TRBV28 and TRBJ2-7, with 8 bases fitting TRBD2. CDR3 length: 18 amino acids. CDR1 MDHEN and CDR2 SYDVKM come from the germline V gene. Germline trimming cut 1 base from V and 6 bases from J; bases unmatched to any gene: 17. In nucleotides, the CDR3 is TGTGCCAGCAGTTTATATTCCGGCGGTAGCGGGACTCCGGTCGAGCAGTACTTC. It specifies CASSLYSGGSGTPVEQYF. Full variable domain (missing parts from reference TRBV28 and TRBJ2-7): DVKVTQSSRYLVKRTGEKVFLECVQDMDHENMFWYRQDPGLGLRLIYFSYDVKMKEKGDIPEGYSVSREKKERFSLILESASTNQTSMYLCASSLYSGGSGTPVEQYFGPGTRLTVT.

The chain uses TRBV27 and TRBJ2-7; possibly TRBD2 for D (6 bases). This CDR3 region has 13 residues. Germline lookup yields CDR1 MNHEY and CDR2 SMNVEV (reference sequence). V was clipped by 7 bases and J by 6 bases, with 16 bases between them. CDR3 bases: TGTGCCAGCAAAGACGCCCCGGGGGTCGAGCAGTACTTC. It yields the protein CASKDAPGVEQYF.

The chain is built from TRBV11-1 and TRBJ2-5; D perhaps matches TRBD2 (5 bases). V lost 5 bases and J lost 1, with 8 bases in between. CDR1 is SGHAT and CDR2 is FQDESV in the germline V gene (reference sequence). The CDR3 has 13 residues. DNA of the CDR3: TGTGCCAGCAGCCCGAGGGCCCAAGAGACCCAGTACTTC. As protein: CASSPRAQETQYF.

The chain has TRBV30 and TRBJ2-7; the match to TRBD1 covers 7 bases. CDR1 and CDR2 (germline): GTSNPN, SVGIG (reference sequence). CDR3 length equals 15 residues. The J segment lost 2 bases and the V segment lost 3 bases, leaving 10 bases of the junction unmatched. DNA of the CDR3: TGTGCCTGGAGCGCAGGGACAGTCTACCCCTACGAGCAGTACTTC. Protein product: CAWSAGTVYPYEQYF.

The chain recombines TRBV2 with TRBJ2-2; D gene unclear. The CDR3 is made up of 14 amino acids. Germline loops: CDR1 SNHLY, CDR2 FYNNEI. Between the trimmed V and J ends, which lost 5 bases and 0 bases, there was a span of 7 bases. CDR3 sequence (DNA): TGTGCCAGCAGTACGGTCACGAACACCGGGGAGCTGTTTTTT. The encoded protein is CASSTVTNTGELFF.

The CDR3 is CASSATSGGKTQYF. The CDR3 DNA reads TGTGCCAGTAGCGCGACTAGCGGGGGTAAGACCCAGTACTTC. V usage is TRBV19 and J usage is TRBJ2-5; TRBD2 matches 12 bases. The CDR3 runs to 14 residues. V gave up 6 bases and J gave up 6 bases; unmatched junction bases: 5. Germline loops: CDR1 LNHDA, CDR2 SQIVND (reference sequence).

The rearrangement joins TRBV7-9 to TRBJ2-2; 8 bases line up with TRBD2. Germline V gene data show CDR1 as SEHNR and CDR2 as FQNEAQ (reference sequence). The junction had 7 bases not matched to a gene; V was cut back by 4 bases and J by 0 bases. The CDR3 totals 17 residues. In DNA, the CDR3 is TGTGCCAGCAGCTCGCCCCGGGGGGGTGCGAACACCGGGGAGCTGTTTTTT. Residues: CASSSPRGGANTGELFF.

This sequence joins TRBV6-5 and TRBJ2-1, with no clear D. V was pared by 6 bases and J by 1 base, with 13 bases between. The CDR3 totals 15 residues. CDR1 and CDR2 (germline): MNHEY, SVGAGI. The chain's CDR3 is CASRKTHGSYNEQFF. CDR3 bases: TGTGCCAGCAGGAAAACCCACGGTTCCTACAATGAGCAGTTCTTC.

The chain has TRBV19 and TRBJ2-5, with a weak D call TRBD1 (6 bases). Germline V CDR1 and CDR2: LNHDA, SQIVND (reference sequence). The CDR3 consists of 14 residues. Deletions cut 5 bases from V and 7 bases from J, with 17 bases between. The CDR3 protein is CASSPRQALGTQYF. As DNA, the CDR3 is TGTGCCAGTAGTCCACGACAGGCCTTGGGGACCCAGTACTTC.